This T cell receptor beta chain was captured in a study of blood T cell repertoires in COVID-19. Germline V CDR1 and CDR2: MNHEY, SVGEGT. The germline V and J ends were trimmed by 5 bases and 9 bases, with 20 bases remaining between them. This CDR3 contains 15 residues. Sequencing used immunoSEQ multiplex PCR; TCRdb keeps in-frame clones, though not all of them. The sample holds over 150,000 clones, roughly 80% seen once. What was sequenced was PBMCs or T cells enriched from blood (not recorded which). The clonotype was recovered from a man aged 35 to 55 who had recovered from COVID-19. The chain employs TRBV6-2 or TRBV6-3 and TRBJ1-5; TRBD1 is a possible D gene (5 bases). The CDR3 sequence is CASSLHRQGPLPQHF. Here the CDR3 DNA reads TGTGCCAGCAGTCTCCATCGGCAGGGCCCACTGCCCCAGCATTTT.